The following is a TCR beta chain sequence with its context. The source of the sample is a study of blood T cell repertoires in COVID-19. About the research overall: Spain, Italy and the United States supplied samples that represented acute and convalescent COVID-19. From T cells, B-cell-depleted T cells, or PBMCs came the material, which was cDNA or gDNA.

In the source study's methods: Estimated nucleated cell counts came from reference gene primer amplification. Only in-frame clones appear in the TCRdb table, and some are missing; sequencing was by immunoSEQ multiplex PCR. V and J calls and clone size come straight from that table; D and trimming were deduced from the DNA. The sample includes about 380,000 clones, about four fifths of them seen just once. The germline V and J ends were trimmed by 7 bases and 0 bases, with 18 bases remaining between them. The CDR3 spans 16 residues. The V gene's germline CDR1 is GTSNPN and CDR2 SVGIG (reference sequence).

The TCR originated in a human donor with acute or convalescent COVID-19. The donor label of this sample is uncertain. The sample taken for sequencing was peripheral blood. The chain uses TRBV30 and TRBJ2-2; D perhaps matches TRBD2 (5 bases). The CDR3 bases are TGTGCCTTCGCCCGGGCGGGCGGAGCGAACACCGGGGAGCTGTTTTTT. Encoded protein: CAFARAGGANTGELFF.